This T cell receptor (beta chain) was sequenced for a study of preoperative IRX-2 immunotherapy in early breast cancer (dated by TCRdb to about 2019). The treatment or condition label of this sample denotes: preoperative locoregional IRX-2 cytokine immunotherapy. The samples were obtained from a phase Ib study that tested preoperative, locoregional IRX-2 cytokine immunotherapy meant to prime immune responses. The donors were early-stage breast cancer patients who were given IRX-2 prior to surgery. Libraries came from the immunoSEQ multiplex PCR assay. Drawn from immuneACCESS, this table holds only the in-frame rearrangements with V and J called that TCRdb kept. Clones are partly lost; checked studies trace under half to an unresolved V gene and leave the rest unexplained. This sample lists approximately 24,000 clones; 80% to 90% were detected once. Clones ranked in the top ten supply less than 1.5% of the sample.

V trim: 7 bases; J trim: 4 bases; unmatched bases: 6. Taken from the germline V gene, the CDR1 and CDR2 loops are MNHGY and SAAAGT. Including the terminal cysteine and phenylalanine, the CDR3 comprises 13 residues. Only the CDR3 part of the read is kept: 39 bases, read in frame from the first base. As regards this clone: No antigen is known for it. Nothing much larger sits one base from this clone, and base qualities are not available.

The sequencing here drew on lymph node tissue, taken after IRX-2 immunotherapy. The source of this sequence is a human donor with breast cancer. In this chain, TRBV6-8 is recombined with TRBJ1-2, with 7 bases aligning to TRBD1. The base sequence is TGTGCCAGCAACCAGGGGGGAAGCTATGGCTACACCTTC. This sequence encodes CASNQGGSYGYTF.